This T cell receptor (beta chain) appears in the sequencing data of a study of T cells in Graves' hyperthyroidism and ophthalmopathy. There were TCR beta CDR3 regions amplified from RNA transcripts. The TCR CDR3 first-round RT-PCR relied on the HTBI primer set. MiXCR was run by TCRdb on the multiplex PCR reads, yielding one entry per CDR3 protein. The table lists approximately 560,000 distinct CDR3 sequences, roughly 46% of them singletons. This clonotype showed up many times. Germline CDR1 is SNHLY and CDR2 is FYNNEI. Trimming removed 7 bases at V and 5 bases at J, with 8 bases between. There are 11 residues in the CDR3. Graves' hyperthyroidism showing no ophthalmopathy progression within 18 months was considered stable. Among the patients, aged 18 to 65, hyperthyroidism was newly diagnosed and had lasted under 2 months. A patient was excluded if there was uncontrolled infection, other autoimmune disease, pregnancy or lactation. Diagnoses rested on clinical symptoms, serum thyroxine and TRAb, thyroid ultrasound and orbital computed tomography.

This clonotype originated in a woman under 30 with Graves' hyperthyroidism. The rearrangement joins TRBV2 to TRBJ1-1; D not resolved. The sequenced material came from peripheral blood or thyroid tissue (not recorded which). The CDR3 reads CASISFTEAFF. CDR3 DNA sequence: TGTGCCAGCATCAGTTTTACTGAAGCTTTCTTT.